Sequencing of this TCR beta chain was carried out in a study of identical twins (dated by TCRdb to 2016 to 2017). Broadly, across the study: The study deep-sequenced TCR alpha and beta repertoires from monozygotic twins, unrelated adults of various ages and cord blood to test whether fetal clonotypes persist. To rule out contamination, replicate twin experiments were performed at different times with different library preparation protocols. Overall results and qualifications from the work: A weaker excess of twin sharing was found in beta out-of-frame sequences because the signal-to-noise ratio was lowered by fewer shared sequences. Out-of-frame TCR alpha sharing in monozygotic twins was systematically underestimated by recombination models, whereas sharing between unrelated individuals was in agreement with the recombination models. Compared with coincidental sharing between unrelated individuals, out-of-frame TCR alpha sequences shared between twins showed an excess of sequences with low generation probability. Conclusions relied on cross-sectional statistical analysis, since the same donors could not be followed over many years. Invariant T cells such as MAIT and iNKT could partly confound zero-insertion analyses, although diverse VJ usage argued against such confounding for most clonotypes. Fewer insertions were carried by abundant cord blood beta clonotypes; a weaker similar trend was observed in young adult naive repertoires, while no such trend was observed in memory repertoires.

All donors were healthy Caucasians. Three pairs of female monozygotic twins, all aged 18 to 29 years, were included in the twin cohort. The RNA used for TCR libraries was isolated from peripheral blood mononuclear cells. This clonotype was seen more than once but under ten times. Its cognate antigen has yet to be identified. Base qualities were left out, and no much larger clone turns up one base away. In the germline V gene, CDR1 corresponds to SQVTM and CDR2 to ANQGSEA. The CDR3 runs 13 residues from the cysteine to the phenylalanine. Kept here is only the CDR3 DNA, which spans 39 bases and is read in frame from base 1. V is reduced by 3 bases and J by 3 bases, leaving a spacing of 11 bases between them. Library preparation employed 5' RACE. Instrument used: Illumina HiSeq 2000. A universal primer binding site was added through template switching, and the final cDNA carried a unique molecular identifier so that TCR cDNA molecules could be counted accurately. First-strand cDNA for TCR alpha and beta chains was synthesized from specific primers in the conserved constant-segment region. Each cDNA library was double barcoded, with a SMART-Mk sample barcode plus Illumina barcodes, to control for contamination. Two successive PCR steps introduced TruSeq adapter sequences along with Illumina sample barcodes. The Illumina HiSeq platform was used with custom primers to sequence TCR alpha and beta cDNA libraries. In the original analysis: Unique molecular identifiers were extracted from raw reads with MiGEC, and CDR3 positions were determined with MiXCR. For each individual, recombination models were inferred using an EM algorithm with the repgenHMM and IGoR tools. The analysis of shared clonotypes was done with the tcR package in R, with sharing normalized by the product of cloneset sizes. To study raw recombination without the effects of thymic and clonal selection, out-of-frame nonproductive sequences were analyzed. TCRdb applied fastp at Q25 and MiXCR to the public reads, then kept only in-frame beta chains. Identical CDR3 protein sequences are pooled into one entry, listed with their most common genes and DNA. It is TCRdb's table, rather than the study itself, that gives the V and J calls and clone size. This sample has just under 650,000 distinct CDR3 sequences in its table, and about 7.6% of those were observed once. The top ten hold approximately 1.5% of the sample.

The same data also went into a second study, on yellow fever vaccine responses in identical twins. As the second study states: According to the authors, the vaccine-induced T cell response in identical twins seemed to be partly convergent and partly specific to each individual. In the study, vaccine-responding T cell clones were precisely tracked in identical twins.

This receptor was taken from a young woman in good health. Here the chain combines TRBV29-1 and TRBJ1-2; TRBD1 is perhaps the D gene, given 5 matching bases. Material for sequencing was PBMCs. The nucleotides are TGCAGCGTTGATCCCCTGGGGGACTATGGCTACACCTTC. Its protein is CSVDPLGDYGYTF.